This TCR beta chain was recorded in a study of post-analysis software for immune sequencing data. Study-wide findings and caveats: Relative to controls, patients had 5 or 6 TRBV segments at higher frequency, with TRBV5-6, TRBV5-1 and TRBV20-1 among these.

As regards this clonotype: The antigen remains unidentified.

Unique molecular identifiers had been added to the TCR beta cDNA libraries. In TCRdb, the PCR reads were re-called with MiXCR into one record per CDR3 protein. Here the sample spans 750,000 to 950,000 distinct CDR3 sequences, 40% to 55% being singletons. CDR1 and CDR2 (germline): DFQATT, SNEGSKA (reference sequence). The CDR3 has 15 residues. The V and J ends lost 4 bases and 0 bases, in that order; junction bases with no gene match: 5. The sample comprised blood. This chain joins TRBV20-1 and TRBJ2-7; 11 nucleotides align to TRBD2. This clonotype originated in a girl aged 10-17 years with multiple sclerosis. DNA for the CDR3: TGCAGTGCTACATCTAGCGGGAGGTTCTCCTACGAGCAGTACTTC. Protein: CSATSSGRFSYEQYF.